This T cell receptor beta chain was sequenced for a study of blood T cell repertoires in COVID-19. In the authors' workflow: Using reference gene primer amplification, nucleated cell counts were estimated. TCRdb's table, derived via immunoSEQ multiplex PCR, lists solely in-frame clones and lacks some. V, J and clone size are those of that table, while D and trimming were read from the DNA. The sample has some 150,000 clones, 70% to 80% seen once. Seattle-derived patients entered the study during active infection and were followed longitudinally. The CDR3 spans 20 residues. This clonotype was obtained from a woman in her 70s with COVID-19, enrolled during active disease. The chain carries TRBV12-1 and TRBJ2-3; the table assigns TRBD2, which was not confirmed against the DNA. TRBV12-1 corresponds to a pseudogene. The sequenced sample consisted of peripheral blood. The CDR3 DNA reads as TGTGCCAGCAGCCCCCAAGTGGCGCCTAGCGGGGGGGAGGGCACAGATACGCAGTATTTT. It is translated as CASSPQVAPSGGEGTDTQYF.